The table lists the clone carrying this T cell receptor (beta chain) with a few counts. This sample is drawn from a study of beta chain features in type 1 diabetes. Since all of the isolated RNA was reverse transcribed, expressed TCRB transcripts were what got sequenced. Produced via immunoSEQ multiplex PCR; TCRdb's table is partial and in-frame only. This sample has more than 110,000 clones, with 6.5% to 8.5% found just once. It was via CD45RO/CCR7/CD25/CD127/CD95/CD27 that CD4+ naive, central memory, regulatory and stem cell-like memory cells were sorted. Sequencing was done on a sample of central memory CD4+ T cells from blood. The origin of this receptor is a woman aged 25-40 years in good health.

CDR3 nucleotides: TGTGCCAGCTCATCGGAGGGACGGATCCATGGCTACACCTTC. Translated: CASSSEGRIHGYTF. The V and J genes are TRBV18 and TRBJ1-2; tentative D call: TRBD1 (5 bases). Germline CDR1 is KGHSH and CDR2 is LQKENI. CDR3 length: 14 residues. V was clipped by 5 bases and J by 6 bases, with 16 bases between them.